This T cell receptor (beta chain) originates from a study of OX40 agonist ivuxolimab in advanced cancers. V was trimmed by 5 bases and J by 0 bases, leaving 11 bases between them. The CDR3 runs 14 residues. Germline lookup yields CDR1 SGHKS and CDR2 YYEKEE (reference sequence). TCRdb's table, derived via immunoSEQ multiplex PCR, lists solely in-frame clones and lacks some. The table shows just under 65,000 clones, with 80% to 90% occurring only once. The specimen was CD4+ or CD8+ T cells sorted from blood, collected in a trial of the OX40 agonist ivuxolimab. V and J are TRBV5-5 and TRBJ1-1, with D possibly TRBD1 on 6 matching bases. This clonotype was obtained from an adult with an advanced solid tumor such as melanoma, head and neck, liver or kidney cancer. This CDR3 reads CASSPRDMNTEAFF. The DNA for the CDR3 is TGTGCCAGCAGTCCCCGGGACATGAACACTGAAGCTTTCTTT.